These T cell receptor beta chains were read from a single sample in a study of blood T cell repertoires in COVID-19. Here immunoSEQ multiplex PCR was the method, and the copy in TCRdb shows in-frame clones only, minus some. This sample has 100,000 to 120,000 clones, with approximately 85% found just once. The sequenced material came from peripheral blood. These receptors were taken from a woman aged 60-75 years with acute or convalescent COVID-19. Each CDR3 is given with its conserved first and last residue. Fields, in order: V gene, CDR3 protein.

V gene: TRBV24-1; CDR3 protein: CATSDLTGDYGYTF
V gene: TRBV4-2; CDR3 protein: CASSLGTSGGAAETQYF
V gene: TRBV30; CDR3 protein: CAWMAGSDSPLHF
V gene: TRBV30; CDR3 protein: CAWTPGSTYNSPLHF
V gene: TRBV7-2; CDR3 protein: CASSLAFDGGRTDTQYF
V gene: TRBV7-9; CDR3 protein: CASRRNRAPNTEAFF
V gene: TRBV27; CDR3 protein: CASSLLGQGEEKLFF
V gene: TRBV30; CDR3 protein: CAWSGLGHNEQFF
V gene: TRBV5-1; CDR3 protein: CASSSQGSEAFF
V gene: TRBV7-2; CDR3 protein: CASRPSSGQPSGANVLTF
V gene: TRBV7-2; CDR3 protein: CASSLASQSYGYTF
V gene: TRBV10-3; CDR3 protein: CATERRGQGRNTEAFF
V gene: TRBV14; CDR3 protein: CASSLGTPYNEQFF
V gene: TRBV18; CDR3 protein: CASSPRRGLEKLFF
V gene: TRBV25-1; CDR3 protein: CASSAADRGYQPQHF
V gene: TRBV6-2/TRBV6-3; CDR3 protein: CASSQPPGGDGYGYTF
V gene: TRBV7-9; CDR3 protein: CASSPGLAGAYEQYF
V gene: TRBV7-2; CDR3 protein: CASNLPTSGVNTGELFF
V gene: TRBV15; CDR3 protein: CATSSYGGGNNEQFF
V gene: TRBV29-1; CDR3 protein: CSVGGGSNQPQHF
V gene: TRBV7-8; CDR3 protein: CASSLVAYEQYF
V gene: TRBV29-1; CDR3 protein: CSVEPGLAQTQYF
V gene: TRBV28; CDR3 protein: CASDRQGSNQPQHF
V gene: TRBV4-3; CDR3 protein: CASSHSGGRGEQFF
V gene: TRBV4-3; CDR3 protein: CASSQVVALSGNTIYF
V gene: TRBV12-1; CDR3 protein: CARRSGGYYGYTF
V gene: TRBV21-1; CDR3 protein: CAPHNRGQNTGELFF
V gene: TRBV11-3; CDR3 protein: CASSRVGGNTEAFF
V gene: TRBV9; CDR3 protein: CASTRVTGELFF
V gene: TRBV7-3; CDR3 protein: CASSAHSYNEQFF
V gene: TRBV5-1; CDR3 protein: CASSLPYEQYF
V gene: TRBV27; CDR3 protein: CASSLSRSSYEQYF
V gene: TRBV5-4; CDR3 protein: CASSFGSGEETQYF
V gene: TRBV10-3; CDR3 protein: CAISSGQQIGGNQPQHF
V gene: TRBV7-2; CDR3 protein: CASSFRDRELLYF
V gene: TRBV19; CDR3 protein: CASNTGGYGYTF
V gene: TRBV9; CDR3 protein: CASSVYDRNTEAFF
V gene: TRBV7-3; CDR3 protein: CASRDRGYSNQPQHF
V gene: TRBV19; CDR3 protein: CASSPRGASTDTQYF
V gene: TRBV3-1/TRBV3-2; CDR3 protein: CASSQHRGQGSGNTIYF
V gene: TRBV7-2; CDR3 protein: CASSFPGVWNEQFF